The rows below give T cell receptor beta chains drawn from one sample of a study of CD8 T cells in ankylosing spondylitis. TCRdb analysed the 5' RACE reads with MiXCR anew, one entry per CDR3 protein. The sample has fewer than 250,000 distinct CDR3 sequences, roughly 26% seen once. The sequenced sample was blood, either unsorted or a sorted T cell fraction (not recorded which). Receptor source: a male donor with ankylosing spondylitis or in good health (not recorded which). The CDR3 runs from the conserved cysteine through the conserved F or W. A D gene is named only where the DNA matches it firmly. A clone size is listed for some rows: how often the clone was seen (once, few, many), or a class if it is expanded.

J gene: TRBJ2-4
D gene: .
V gene: TRBV5-1
clone size: many
CDR3 protein: CASSPGTQAQNIQYF
CDR3 DNA: TGCGCCAGCAGCCCCGGGACCCAGGCCCAAAACATTCAGTACTTC

J gene: TRBJ2-2
D gene: .
V gene: TRBV28
clone size: .
CDR3 protein: CASRPTIRSNTGELFF
CDR3 DNA: TGTGCCAGCAGGCCCACTATACGGTCGAACACCGGGGAGCTGTTTTTT

J gene: TRBJ2-3
D gene: .
V gene: TRBV4-3
clone size: .
CDR3 protein: CASSQDEGYGTDTQYF
CDR3 DNA: TGCGCCAGCAGCCAAGATGAGGGTTACGGCACAGATACGCAGTATTTT

J gene: TRBJ2-3
D gene: TRBD2
V gene: TRBV3-1
clone size: .
CDR3 protein: CASSPRMRAGGSDTQYF
CDR3 DNA: TGTGCCAGCAGCCCCCGAATGCGAGCGGGAGGCTCAGATACGCAGTATTTT

J gene: TRBJ2-2
D gene: TRBD2
V gene: TRBV4-1
clone size: many
CDR3 protein: CASSRTSGGSGELFF
CDR3 DNA: TGCGCCAGCAGCCGGACTAGCGGGGGGAGTGGAGAGCTGTTTTTT

J gene: TRBJ2-7
D gene: TRBD1
V gene: TRBV18
clone size: many
CDR3 protein: CASSRTGAPYEQYF
CDR3 DNA: TGTGCCAGCTCACGAACAGGGGCTCCCTACGAGCAGTACTTC

J gene: TRBJ2-2
D gene: .
V gene: TRBV29-1
clone size: .
CDR3 protein: CSVRGGAASAWELFF
CDR3 DNA: TGCAGCGTTAGAGGTGGGGCAGCCTCGGCGTGGGAGCTGTTTTTT

J gene: TRBJ1-2
D gene: .
V gene: TRBV6-5
clone size: few
CDR3 protein: CASSYNDRIYGYTF
CDR3 DNA: TGTGCCAGCAGTTACAATGATAGGATTTATGGCTACACCTTC

J gene: TRBJ2-2
D gene: .
V gene: TRBV7-8
clone size: many
CDR3 protein: CASSGRDLGTGELFF
CDR3 DNA: TGTGCCAGCAGCGGCCGGGACTTGGGGACCGGGGAGCTGTTTTTT

J gene: TRBJ2-1
D gene: .
V gene: TRBV7-8
clone size: many
CDR3 protein: CASSSVVNEQFF
CDR3 DNA: TGTGCCAGCAGCTCGGTCGTCAATGAGCAGTTCTTC

J gene: TRBJ2-2
D gene: .
V gene: TRBV5-1
clone size: many
CDR3 protein: CASSLGRANTGELFF
CDR3 DNA: TGCGCCAGCAGCTTGGGCAGGGCGAACACCGGGGAGCTGTTTTTT

J gene: TRBJ1-6
D gene: .
V gene: TRBV12-3/TRBV12-4
clone size: .
CDR3 protein: CASTSSYNSPLLF
CDR3 DNA: TGTGCCAGCACCTCAAGTTATAATTCACCCCTCCTCTTT

J gene: TRBJ2-7
D gene: .
V gene: TRBV5-1
clone size: many
CDR3 protein: CASSPVGFEQYF
CDR3 DNA: TGCGCCAGCAGCCCTGTTGGCTTCGAGCAGTACTTC

J gene: TRBJ2-7
D gene: .
V gene: TRBV10-3
clone size: many
CDR3 protein: CAISGSYEQYF
CDR3 DNA: TGTGCCATCAGTGGGAGCTACGAGCAGTACTTC

J gene: TRBJ2-7
D gene: .
V gene: TRBV15
clone size: .
CDR3 protein: CATSREGVGSSYEQYF
CDR3 DNA: TGTGCCACCAGCAGGGAGGGTGTTGGATCCTCCTACGAGCAGTACTTC